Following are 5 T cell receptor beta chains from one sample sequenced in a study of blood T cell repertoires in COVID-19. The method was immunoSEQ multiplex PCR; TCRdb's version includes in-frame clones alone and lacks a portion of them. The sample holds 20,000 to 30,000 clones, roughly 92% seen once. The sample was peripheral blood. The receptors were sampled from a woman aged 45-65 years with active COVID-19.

The CDR3: CASSGGQGMAYNEQFF. The CDR3 DNA reads as TGTGCCAGCAGTGGGGGACAGGGAATGGCCTACAATGAGCAGTTCTTC. This rearrangement joins TRBV6-1 to TRBJ2-1; 9 nucleotides align to TRBD1. Per the germline V gene, CDR1 is MNHNS and CDR2 is SASEGT. Germline trimming cut 4 bases from V and 2 bases from J; bases unmatched to any gene: 6. The CDR3 loop spans 16 amino acids.

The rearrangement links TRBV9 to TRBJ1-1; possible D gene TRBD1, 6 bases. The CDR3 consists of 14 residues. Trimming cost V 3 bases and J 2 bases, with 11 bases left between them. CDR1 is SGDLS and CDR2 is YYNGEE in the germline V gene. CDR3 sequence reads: CASSAGQRNTEAFF. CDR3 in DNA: TGTGCCAGCAGCGCTGGACAGAGAAACACTGAAGCTTTCTTT. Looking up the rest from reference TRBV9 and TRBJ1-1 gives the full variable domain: DSGVTQTPKHLITATGQRVTLRCSPRSGDLSVYWYQQSLDQGLQFLIQYYNGEERAKGNILERFSAQQFPDLHSELNLSSLELGDSALYFCASSAGQRNTEAFFGQGTRLTVV.

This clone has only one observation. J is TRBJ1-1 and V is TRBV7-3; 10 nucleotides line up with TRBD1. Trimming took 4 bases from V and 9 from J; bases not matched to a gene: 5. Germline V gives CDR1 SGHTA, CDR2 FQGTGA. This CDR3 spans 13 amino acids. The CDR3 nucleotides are TGTGCCAGCAGCTATGGGACAGGGGAACAAGCTTTCTTT. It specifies CASSYGTGEQAFF.

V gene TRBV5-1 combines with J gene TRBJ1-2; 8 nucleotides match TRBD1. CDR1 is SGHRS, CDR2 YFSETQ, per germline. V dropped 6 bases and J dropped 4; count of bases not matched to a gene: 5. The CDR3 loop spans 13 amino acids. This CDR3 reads CASTVTGAYGYTF. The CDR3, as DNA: TGCGCCAGCACCGTGACAGGGGCCTATGGCTACACCTTC.

In DNA, the CDR3 is TGCGCCAGCAGCCAGGAACAGGTAGAGACCCAGTACTTC. As protein: CASSQEQVETQYF. The rearrangement uses TRBV4-1 and TRBJ2-5, with D possibly TRBD1 on 5 matching bases. The V and J ends lost 3 bases and 4 bases respectively, with 9 bases between them. This CDR3 region has 13 residues. Per germline, CDR1 MGHRA and CDR2 YSYEKL.